A few counts support the clone carrying this TCR beta chain. The antigen remains unidentified. The sample belongs to a study of cytomegalovirus exposure and HLA in healthy donors. Use of 60 Vbeta and 13 Jbeta primers characterized the PCR. Assay: immunoSEQ multiplex PCR; the TCRdb copy retains only in-frame clones and omits some. The sample has under 250,000 clones, 70% to 90% seen once. General study findings and limits: After further analysis at a later stage, under 20,000 TCR beta sequences were associated with HLA alleles at 0.05 false discovery rate.

Sample: PBMCs. This clonotype was obtained from a human donor in good health.

CDR3 protein: CASSPTRVSNTDTQYF. Here the CDR3 DNA reads TGTGCCAGCAGCCCTACGCGGGTCAGCAACACAGATACGCAGTATTTT. V is TRBV9 and J is TRBJ2-3; D might be TRBD2 (5 bases). The CDR3 is made up of 16 amino acids. Trimming took off 4 bases at V and 2 bases at J, with 17 bases between the two ends. CDR1 SGDLS and CDR2 YYNGEE come from the germline V gene.